This TCR beta chain was sequenced for a study of shared T cell receptors in the human thymus. Germline values: CDR1 SGHTA, CDR2 FQGNSA. The CDR3 extends over 15 amino acids. The germline V and J ends were trimmed by 5 bases and 4 bases, with 16 bases remaining between them. Libraries were prepared by immunoSEQ multiplex PCR; TCRdb keeps only in-frame clonotypes and omits some of them. The repertoire holds 630,000 or so clones, about 89% seen once, with under 0.01% in the top ten. These data also featured in a second study, about human thymus T cells. That work contributes: It looked as if thymic and blood repertoires used V and J genes in a biased way.

The sample taken for sequencing was thymocytes. This sequence was found in a boy in the first two years of life with a congenital heart defect. The rearrangement joins TRBV7-2 to TRBJ2-3; D is perhaps TRBD1 (8 bases). The CDR3 loop reads CASSPQGGSPDTQYF. The CDR3 nucleotides are TGTGCCAGCAGCCCACAGGGGGGGTCCCCAGATACGCAGTATTTT.